This T cell receptor (beta chain) was observed in a study of blood T cell repertoires in COVID-19. About the research overall: Samples came from the United States, Italy and Spain, spanning acute and convalescent COVID-19. T cells, B-cell-depleted T cells, or PBMCs provided the cDNA or gDNA that served as material.

Original methodology: How many nucleated cells were present was estimated from reference gene primer amplification. TCRdb keeps only in-frame clones here, not all; method: immunoSEQ multiplex PCR. The V and J calls and the clone size are those of that table, but D and trimming were determined from the DNA. The sample includes roughly 230,000 clones, 84% of them seen just once. Trimming shortened V by 4 bases and J by 7 bases, and 11 bases separated the two germline ends. Germline values: CDR1 SGHTA, CDR2 FQGTGA. CDR3 length: 13 residues. This sequence was found in a man aged 50-60 years with active or convalescent COVID-19. This chain uses TRBV7-3 with TRBJ1-5; D unclear. Material for sequencing was peripheral blood. The CDR3 sequence is CASSSSFGQPQHF. The CDR3 DNA is TGTGCCAGCAGCTCGTCTTTCGGGCAGCCCCAGCATTTT.